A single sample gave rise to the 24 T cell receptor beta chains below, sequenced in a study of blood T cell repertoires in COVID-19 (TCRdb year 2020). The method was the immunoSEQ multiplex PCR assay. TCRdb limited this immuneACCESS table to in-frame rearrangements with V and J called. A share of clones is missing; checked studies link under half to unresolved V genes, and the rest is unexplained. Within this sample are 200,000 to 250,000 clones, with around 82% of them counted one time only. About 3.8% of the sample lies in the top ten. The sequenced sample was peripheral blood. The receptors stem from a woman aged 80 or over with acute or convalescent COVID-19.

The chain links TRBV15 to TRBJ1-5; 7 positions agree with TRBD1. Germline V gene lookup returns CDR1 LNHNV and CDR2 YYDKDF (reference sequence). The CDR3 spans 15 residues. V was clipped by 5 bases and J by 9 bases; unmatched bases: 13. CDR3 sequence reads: CATSPPGTEWSPQHF. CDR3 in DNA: TGTGCCACCAGCCCCCCCGGGACAGAGTGGTCGCCCCAGCATTTT.

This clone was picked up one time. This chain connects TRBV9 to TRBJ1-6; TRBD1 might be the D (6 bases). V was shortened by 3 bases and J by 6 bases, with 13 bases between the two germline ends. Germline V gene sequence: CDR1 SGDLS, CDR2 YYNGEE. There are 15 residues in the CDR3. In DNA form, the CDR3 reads TGTGCCAGCAGCGCTGCCAGGGGAACTAATTCACCCCTCCACTTT. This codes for CASSAARGTNSPLHF.

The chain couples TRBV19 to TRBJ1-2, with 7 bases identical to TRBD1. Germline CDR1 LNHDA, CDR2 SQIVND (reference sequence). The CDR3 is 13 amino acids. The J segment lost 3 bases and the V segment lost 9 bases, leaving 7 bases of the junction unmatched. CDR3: CASAGTADYGYTF. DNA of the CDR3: TGTGCCAGCGCCGGGACAGCCGACTATGGCTACACCTTC.

The CDR3 sequence is CASSYRVAGEQYF. The CDR3 DNA reads as TGTGCCAGCAGCTACAGGGTAGCGGGGGAGCAGTACTTC. The chain uses TRBV3-1 (or the pseudogene TRBV3-2) and TRBJ2-7; 8 bases match TRBD2. The germline CDR1 and CDR2 sequences are LGHDT and YNNKEL (reference sequence). There are 13 residues in the CDR3. Losses at the gene ends were 5 bases for V and 7 bases for J; bases not matched to a gene: 7.

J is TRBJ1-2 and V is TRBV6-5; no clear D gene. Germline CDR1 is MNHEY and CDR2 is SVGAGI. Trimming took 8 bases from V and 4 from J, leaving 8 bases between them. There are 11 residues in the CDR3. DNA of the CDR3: TGTGCCAGCCCAGCGAGCTATGGCTACACCTTC. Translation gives CASPASYGYTF.

For the CDR3, the DNA is TGCAGCGTTGCTTCCCCAACAGGGATCTTGAACACTGAAGCTTTCTTT. It translates to CSVASPTGILNTEAFF. The V gene is TRBV29-1, the J gene TRBJ1-1; weak D call: TRBD1 (6 bases). Looked up from germline, CDR1 is SQVTM and CDR2 is ANQGSEA. V dropped 4 bases and J dropped 0 bases, with 18 bases sitting between them. CDR3 size: 16 residues.

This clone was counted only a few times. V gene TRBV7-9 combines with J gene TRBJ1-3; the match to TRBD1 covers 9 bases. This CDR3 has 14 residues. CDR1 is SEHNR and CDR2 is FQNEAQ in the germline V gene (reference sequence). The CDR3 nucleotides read TGTGCACCCGGGACAGGGTCTTCCGGAAACACCATATATTTT. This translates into CAPGTGSSGNTIYF.

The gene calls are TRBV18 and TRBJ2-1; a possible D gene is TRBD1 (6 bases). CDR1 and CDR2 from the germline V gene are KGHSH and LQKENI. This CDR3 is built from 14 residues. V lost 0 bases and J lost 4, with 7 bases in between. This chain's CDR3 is CASSPPQGYNEQFF. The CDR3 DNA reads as TGTGCCAGCTCACCACCGCAGGGGTACAATGAGCAGTTCTTC.

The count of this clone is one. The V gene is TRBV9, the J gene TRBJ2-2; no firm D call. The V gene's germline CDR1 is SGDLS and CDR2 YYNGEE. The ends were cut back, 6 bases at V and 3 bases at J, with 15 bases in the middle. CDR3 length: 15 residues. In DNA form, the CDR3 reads TGTGCCAGCACCACACAAGGCGGTGACACCGGGGAGCTGTTTTTT. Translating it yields CASTTQGGDTGELFF.

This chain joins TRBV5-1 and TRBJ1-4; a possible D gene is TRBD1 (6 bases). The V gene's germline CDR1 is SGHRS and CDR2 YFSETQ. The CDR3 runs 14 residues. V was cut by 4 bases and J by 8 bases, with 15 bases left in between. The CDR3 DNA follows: TGCGCCAGCAGCCCGGGGGGGCTAGGGGAAAAACTGTTTTTT. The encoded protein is CASSPGGLGEKLFF.

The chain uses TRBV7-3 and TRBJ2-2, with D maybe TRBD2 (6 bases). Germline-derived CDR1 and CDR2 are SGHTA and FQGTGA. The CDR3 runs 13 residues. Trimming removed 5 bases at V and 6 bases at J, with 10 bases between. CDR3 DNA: TGTGCCAGCAGCCCGAGGGAGGCCGGGGAGCTGTTTTTT. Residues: CASSPREAGELFF.

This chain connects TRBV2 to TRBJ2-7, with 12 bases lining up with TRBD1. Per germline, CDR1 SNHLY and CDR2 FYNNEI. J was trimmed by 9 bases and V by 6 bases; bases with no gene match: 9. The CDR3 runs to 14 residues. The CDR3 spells CASSPGTGGARQYF. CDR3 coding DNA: TGTGCCAGCAGCCCCGGGACAGGGGGCGCAAGGCAGTACTTC. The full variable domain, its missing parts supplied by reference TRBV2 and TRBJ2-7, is EPEVTQTPSHQVTQMGQEVILRCVPISNHLYFYWYRQILGQKVEFLVSFYNNEISEKSEIFDDQFSVERPDGSNFTLKIRSTKLEDSAMYFCASSPGTGGARQYFGPGTRLTVT.

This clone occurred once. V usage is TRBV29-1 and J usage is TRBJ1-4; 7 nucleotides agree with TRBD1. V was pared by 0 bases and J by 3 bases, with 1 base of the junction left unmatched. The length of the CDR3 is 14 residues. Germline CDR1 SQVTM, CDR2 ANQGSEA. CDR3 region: CSVEDGTANEKLFF. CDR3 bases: TGCAGCGTTGAAGACGGGACAGCTAATGAAAAACTGTTTTTT.

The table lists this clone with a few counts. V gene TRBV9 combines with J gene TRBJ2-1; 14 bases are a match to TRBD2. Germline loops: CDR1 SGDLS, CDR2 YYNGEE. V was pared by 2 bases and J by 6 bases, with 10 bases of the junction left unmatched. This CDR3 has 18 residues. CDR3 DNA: TGTGCCAGCAGCGTTTTAGGACTAGCGGGGGGAGCCCCCAATGAGCAGTTCTTC. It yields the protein CASSVLGLAGGAPNEQFF. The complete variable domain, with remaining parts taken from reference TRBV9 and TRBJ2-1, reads DSGVTQTPKHLITATGQRVTLRCSPRSGDLSVYWYQQSLDQGLQFLIQYYNGEERAKGNILERFSAQQFPDLHSELNLSSLELGDSALYFCASSVLGLAGGAPNEQFFGPGTRLTVL.

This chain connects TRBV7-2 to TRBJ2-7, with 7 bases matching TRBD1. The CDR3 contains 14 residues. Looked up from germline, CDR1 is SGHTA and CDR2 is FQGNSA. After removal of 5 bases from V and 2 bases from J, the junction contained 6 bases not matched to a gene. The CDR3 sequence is CASSTRQGTYEQYF. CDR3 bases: TGTGCCAGCAGCACAAGACAGGGAACCTACGAGCAGTACTTC.

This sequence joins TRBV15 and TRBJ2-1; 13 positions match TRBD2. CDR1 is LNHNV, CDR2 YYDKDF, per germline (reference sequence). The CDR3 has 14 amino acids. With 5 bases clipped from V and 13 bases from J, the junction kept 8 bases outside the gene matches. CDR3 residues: CATSPPGLAGPQFF. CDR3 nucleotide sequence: TGTGCCACCAGCCCCCCGGGACTAGCGGGGCCTCAGTTCTTC.

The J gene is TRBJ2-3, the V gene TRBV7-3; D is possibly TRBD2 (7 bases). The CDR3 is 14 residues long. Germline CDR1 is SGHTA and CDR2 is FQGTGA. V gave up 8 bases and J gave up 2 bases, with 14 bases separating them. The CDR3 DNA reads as TGTGCCAGCGGTCGGGGGGCGGACACAGATACGCAGTATTTT. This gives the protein CASGRGADTDTQYF.

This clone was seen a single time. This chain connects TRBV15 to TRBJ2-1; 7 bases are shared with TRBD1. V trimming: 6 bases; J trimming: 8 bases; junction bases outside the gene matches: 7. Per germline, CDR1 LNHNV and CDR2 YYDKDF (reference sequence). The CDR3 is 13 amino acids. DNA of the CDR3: TGTGCCACCAGGCCAGGGGGAAGGCATGAGCAGTTCTTC. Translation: CATRPGGRHEQFF. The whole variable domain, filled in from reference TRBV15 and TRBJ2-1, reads DAMVIQNPRYQVTQFGKPVTLSCSQTLNHNVMYWYQQKSSQAPKLLFHYYDKDFNNEADTPDNFQSRRPNTSFCFLDIRSPGLGDTAMYLCATRPGGRHEQFFGPGTRLTVL.

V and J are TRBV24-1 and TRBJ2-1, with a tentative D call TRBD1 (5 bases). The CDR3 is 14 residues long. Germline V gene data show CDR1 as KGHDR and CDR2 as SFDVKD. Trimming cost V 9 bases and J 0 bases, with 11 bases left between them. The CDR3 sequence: CATGAYSSYNEQFF. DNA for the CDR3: TGTGCCACCGGGGCATATAGCTCCTACAATGAGCAGTTCTTC.

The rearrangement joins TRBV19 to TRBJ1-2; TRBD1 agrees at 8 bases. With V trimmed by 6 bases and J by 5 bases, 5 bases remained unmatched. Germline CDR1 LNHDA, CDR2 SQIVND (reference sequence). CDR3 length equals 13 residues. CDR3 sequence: CASRSDRDYGYTF. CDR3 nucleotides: TGTGCCAGTAGGTCGGACAGGGATTATGGCTACACCTTC. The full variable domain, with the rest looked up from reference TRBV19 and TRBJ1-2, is DGGITQSPKYLFRKEGQNVTLSCEQNLNHDAMYWYRQDPGQGLRLIYYSQIVNDFQKGDIAEGYSVSREKKESFPLTVTSAQKNPTAFYLCASRSDRDYGYTFGSGTRLTVV.

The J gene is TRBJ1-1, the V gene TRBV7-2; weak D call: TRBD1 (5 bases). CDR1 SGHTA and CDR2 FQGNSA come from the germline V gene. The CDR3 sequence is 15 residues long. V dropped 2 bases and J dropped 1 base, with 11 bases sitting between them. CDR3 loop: CASSLSGGENTEAFF. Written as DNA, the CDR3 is TGTGCCAGCAGCTTATCTGGGGGGGAGAACACTGAAGCTTTCTTT.

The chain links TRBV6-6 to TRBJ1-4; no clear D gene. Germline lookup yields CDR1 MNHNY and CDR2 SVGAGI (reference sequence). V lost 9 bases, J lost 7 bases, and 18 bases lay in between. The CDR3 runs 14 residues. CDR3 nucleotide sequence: TGTGCCAGGGGTTCTAGTGGTCACGGTGAAAAACTGTTTTTT. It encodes CARGSSGHGEKLFF.

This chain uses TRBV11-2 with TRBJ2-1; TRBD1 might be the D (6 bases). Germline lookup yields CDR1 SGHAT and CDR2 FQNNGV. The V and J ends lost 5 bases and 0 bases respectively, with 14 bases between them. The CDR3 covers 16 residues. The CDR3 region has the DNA TGTGCCAGCAGCCAGAGGGGGTCTAGCTCCTACAATGAGCAGTTCTTC. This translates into CASSQRGSSSYNEQFF.

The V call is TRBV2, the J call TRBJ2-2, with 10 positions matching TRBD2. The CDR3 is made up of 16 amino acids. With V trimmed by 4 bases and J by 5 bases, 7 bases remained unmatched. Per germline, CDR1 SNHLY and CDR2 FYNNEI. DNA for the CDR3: TGTGCCAGCAGTGGCAGCGGGGGGGCGATTACCGGGGAGCTGTTTTTT. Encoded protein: CASSGSGGAITGELFF. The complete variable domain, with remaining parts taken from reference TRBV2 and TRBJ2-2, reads EPEVTQTPSHQVTQMGQEVILRCVPISNHLYFYWYRQILGQKVEFLVSFYNNEISEKSEIFDDQFSVERPDGSNFTLKIRSTKLEDSAMYFCASSGSGGAITGELFFGEGSRLTVL.